This entry features one TCR beta chain sequence. This entry is derived from a study of blood T cell repertoires in COVID-19. The overall study: Sources were T cells, B-cell-depleted T cells, or PBMCs; the material itself was cDNA or gDNA.

Generated by immunoSEQ multiplex PCR, the TCRdb table keeps only in-frame clones and is missing some. The sample lists fewer than 350,000 clones, 86% seen once, with around 13% in the top ten. This CDR3 has 12 amino acids. Trimming pared 4 bases from V and 7 bases from J, leaving 7 bases between. The germline CDR1 and CDR2 sequences are SGHAT and FQNNGV. Seattle researchers signed up patients amid active infection and tracked them longitudinally. This chain uses TRBV11-2 with TRBJ2-2, with a tentative D call TRBD1 (6 bases). This sequence was found in a woman in her seventies with COVID-19, enrolled during active disease. Sequencing used peripheral blood. The CDR3 region is CASSYRVGELFF. For the CDR3, the DNA is TGTGCCAGCAGCTACAGGGTCGGGGAGCTGTTTTTT.